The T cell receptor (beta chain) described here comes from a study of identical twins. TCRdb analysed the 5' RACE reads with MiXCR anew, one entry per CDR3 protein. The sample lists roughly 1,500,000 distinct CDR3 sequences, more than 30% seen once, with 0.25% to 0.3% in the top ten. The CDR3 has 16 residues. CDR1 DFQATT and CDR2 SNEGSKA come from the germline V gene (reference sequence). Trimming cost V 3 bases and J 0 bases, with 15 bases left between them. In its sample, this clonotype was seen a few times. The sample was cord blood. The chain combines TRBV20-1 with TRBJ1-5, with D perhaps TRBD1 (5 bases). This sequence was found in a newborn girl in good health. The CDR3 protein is CSASLRWGNSNQPQHF. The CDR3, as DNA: TGCAGTGCTAGTCTGCGCTGGGGGAATAGCAATCAGCCCCAGCATTTT.